The 14 T cell receptor beta chains in this list originate from one sample, sequenced in a study of blood T cell repertoires in COVID-19. Method: immunoSEQ multiplex PCR; TCRdb's copy keeps in-frame clones and lacks some. The repertoire holds about 160,000 clones, with over 60% as singletons. The sample taken for sequencing was peripheral blood. All receptors derive from a man between 60 and 70 years old with acute or convalescent COVID-19.

The chain carries TRBV27 and TRBJ1-5; D possibly corresponds to TRBD1 (5 bases). The V end lost 3 bases, the J end lost 7 bases, and 13 bases lay between the germline ends. Germline lookup yields CDR1 MNHEY and CDR2 SMNVEV (reference sequence). This CDR3 spans 14 amino acids. The CDR3 DNA follows: TGTGCCAGCAGTTTCGGGGGTTCCGGCCAGCCCCAGCATTTT. Protein product: CASSFGGSGQPQHF.

This clone turned up a few times. The junction does not match germline at one end; this may be a read error. V and J are TRBV7-7 and TRBJ1-4; D perhaps matches TRBD1 (6 bases). This CDR3 has 16 residues. In germline, CDR1 is SSHAT, CDR2 FNYEAQ (reference sequence). The CDR3 DNA reads as TGTGCTAGCAGCCCCACACCAGTTGGACAGACGGAAAAACTGTTTTTT. Translation gives CASSPTPVGQTEKLFF. The whole variable domain, filled in from reference TRBV7-7 and TRBJ1-4, reads GAGVSQSPRYKVTKRGQDVTLRCDPISSHATLYWYQQALGQGPEFLTYFNYEAQPDKSGLPSDRFSAERPEGSISTLTIQRTEQRDSAMYRCASSPTPVGQTEKLFFGSGTQLSVL.

With respect to this clone: Other DNA sequences in the sample encode the same CDR3. The chain employs TRBV2 and TRBJ2-7, with D perhaps TRBD2 (5 bases). V was trimmed by 6 bases and J by 3 bases, leaving 9 bases between them. The CDR3 covers 12 residues. Germline V CDR1 and CDR2: SNHLY, FYNNEI. Here the CDR3 reads CASSVRGYEQYF. The CDR3 coding sequence is TGTGCCAGCAGCGTCCGGGGCTACGAGCAGTACTTC.

CDR3 sequence: CASSEPAGHNEKLFF. CDR3 DNA: TGTGCCAGCAGTGAACCCGCAGGGCACAATGAAAAACTGTTTTTT. The rearrangement uses TRBV6-1 and TRBJ1-4; TRBD1 is a possible D gene (5 bases). The V gene's germline CDR1 is MNHNS and CDR2 SASEGT. Trimming pared 2 bases from V and 5 bases from J, leaving 12 bases between. This CDR3 spans 15 amino acids.

V is TRBV3-1 (or the pseudogene TRBV3-2) and J is TRBJ2-1; 15 bases are a match to TRBD2. CDR1 and CDR2 (germline): LGHDT, YNNKEL (reference sequence). V gave up 1 base and J gave up 2 bases; unmatched junction bases: 0. The CDR3 is made up of 17 amino acids. Here the CDR3 DNA reads TGTGCCAGCAGCCAAGGGACTAGCGGGGGGGCCTACAATGAGCAGTTCTTC. This sequence encodes CASSQGTSGGAYNEQFF.

This clone was recorded once. The gene calls are TRBV24-1 and TRBJ2-1, with 10 bases aligning to TRBD1. Germline assignment: CDR1 KGHDR and CDR2 SFDVKD. J lost 8 bases, V lost 2 bases, and 5 bases had no gene match. CDR3 length: 15 residues. The DNA for the CDR3 is TGTGCCACCAGTGATTGGGGACAGGGGTACTATGAGCAGTTCTTC. This encodes CATSDWGQGYYEQFF.

This clone was seen once. V is TRBV30 and J is TRBJ1-2, with D unresolved. There are 14 residues in the CDR3. CDR1 and CDR2 (germline): GTSNPN, SVGIG (reference sequence). Trimming removed 3 bases from V and 4 bases from J, with 15 bases in between. The CDR3 nucleotides are TGTGCCTGGAGAAACGGGGAGCCGGCCTATGGCTACACCTTC. This translates into CAWRNGEPAYGYTF.

This clone was counted a single time. V and J are TRBV7-3 and TRBJ2-1; D may be TRBD2 (6 bases). From germline, CDR1 is SGHTA and CDR2 FQGTGA. The V gene lost 5 bases and the J gene lost 2 bases, with 13 bases spanning the gap. CDR3 length: 15 residues. The CDR3 reads CASSPGVPAYNEQFF. In DNA, the CDR3 is TGTGCCAGCAGCCCGGGGGTACCAGCCTACAATGAGCAGTTCTTC.

The chain employs TRBV24-1 and TRBJ1-5; D is possibly TRBD1 (5 bases). Germline CDR1 KGHDR, CDR2 SFDVKD. V was cut by 5 bases and J by 3 bases, with 19 bases left in between. This CDR3 has 17 amino acids. The CDR3 bases are TGTGCCACCAGTGTTAGGGGAATAGGGAGGGCCAATCAGCCCCAGCATTTT. It encodes CATSVRGIGRANQPQHF.

This chain uses TRBV27 with TRBJ2-7; 8 bases are a match to TRBD2. The junction had 8 bases not matched to a gene; V was cut back by 6 bases and J by 7 bases. This CDR3 contains 13 residues. Germline values: CDR1 MNHEY, CDR2 SMNVEV (reference sequence). The CDR3 sequence is CASSRGGVLEQYF. CDR3 nucleotide sequence: TGTGCCAGCAGCCGGGGGGGGGTCTTGGAGCAGTACTTC.

About this clone itself: The same CDR3 is also encoded by other DNA sequences in this sample. The rearrangement uses TRBV6-5 and TRBJ1-5, with 7 bases that match TRBD1. This CDR3 has 13 residues. J lost 2 bases, V lost 7 bases, and 2 bases had no gene match. The V gene's germline CDR1 is MNHEY and CDR2 SVGAGI. The CDR3 is CASTRGGNQPQHF. The CDR3 coding sequence is TGTGCCAGCACCAGGGGGGGCAATCAGCCCCAGCATTTT.

The rearrangement joins TRBV6-1 to TRBJ1-5; D unresolved. This CDR3 spans 13 amino acids. CDR1 and CDR2 (germline): MNHNS, SASEGT. V was clipped by 3 bases and J by 3 bases, with 6 bases between them. CDR3 amino acids: CASSEADNQPQHF. CDR3 sequence (DNA): TGTGCCAGCAGTGAGGCAGACAATCAGCCCCAGCATTTT.

The V and J genes are TRBV10-1 and TRBJ2-1, with 9 bases identical to TRBD1. V was pared by 3 bases and J by 2 bases, with 5 bases of the junction left unmatched. Germline CDR1 WNHNN, CDR2 SYGVQD (reference sequence). The CDR3 loop spans 16 amino acids. Here the CDR3 reads CASSDSGQGAYNEQFF. Here the CDR3 DNA reads TGCGCCAGCAGTGATTCGGGACAGGGTGCCTACAATGAGCAGTTCTTC.

V and J are TRBV19 and TRBJ2-7; D is unresolved. CDR3 length equals 11 residues. CDR1 and CDR2 (germline): LNHDA, SQIVND (reference sequence). The V end was cut by 4 bases, the J end by 5 bases, with 6 bases between. In nucleotides, the CDR3 is TGTGCCAGTAGTACGAGTAACGAGCAGTACTTC. Its translation is CASSTSNEQYF.